This T cell receptor beta chain was identified in a study of T cell changes during pregnancy in multiple sclerosis. Sequencing was performed with immunoSEQ multiplex PCR; in TCRdb, only in-frame clones are kept and a portion is missing. Altogether 110,000 or so clones are present, approximately 94% being singletons, with the ten largest covering approximately 5.8%. The germline V gene encodes CDR1 MNHNY and CDR2 SVGAGI (reference sequence). Trimming took 2 bases from V and 4 from J; bases not matched to a gene: 4. The CDR3 sequence is 15 residues long. The chain joins TRBV6-6 to TRBJ2-7; 11 bases are a match to TRBD1. Sequencing used peripheral blood, obtained before pregnancy. This clonotype was sampled from a female donor with multiple sclerosis, enrolled in a pregnancy study. The DNA of the CDR3 is TGTGCCAGCAGTTACGGGGGACAGGGGGAGTACGAGCAGTACTTC. Translation: CASSYGGQGEYEQYF.